This T cell receptor beta chain stems from a study of spatial heterogeneity in lung cancer. Study information: There were consistently more beta-chain sequences detected than alpha-chain sequences.

Regarding time point: sample taken at primary tumor resection. Whole RNA, which was extracted from tumor, nontumor lung tissue or frozen PBMC, was sequenced without any cell sorting. TCRdb passed the 5' RACE reads through MiXCR, listing each CDR3 protein once. The sample has about 60,000 distinct CDR3 sequences, about 8% seen once. There are a few counts of this clonotype. Sequenced here: PBMCs, sampled at surgery. This receptor was identified in a female donor with early-stage non-small cell lung cancer.

This CDR3 is CASSHDQGNSPLHF. The CDR3 DNA is TGTGCCAGCAGCCATGACCAGGGTAATTCACCCCTCCACTTT. The chain combines TRBV28 with TRBJ1-6, with D perhaps TRBD1 (5 bases). Trimming shortened V by 6 bases and J by 6 bases, and 12 bases separated the two germline ends. This CDR3 spans 14 amino acids. Germline V gene data show CDR1 as MDHEN and CDR2 as SYDVKM.